The entry that follows covers one T cell receptor beta chain sequence. What it binds is unknown. The data originate from a study of CD4 T cells in relation to SARS-CoV-2 and coronaviruses. Study overall: PBMCs were cultured with antigen for nine to eleven days before TCR beta sequencing. Study observations and caveats: Crossreactive clones expanded significantly less to SARS-CoV-2 than monoreactive clones.

CD4+ T cells from unexposed donors were obtained before the COVID-19 pandemic (2011-2018). Isolation of CD4+ T cells took place after around 11 days in culture. As cell numbers allowed, unexposed-donor CD4+ T cells faced SARS-CoV-2 S/N and four cold-coronavirus spikes. Cultures received half-medium IL-2 refreshes on days 3 and 7. Assay: immunoSEQ multiplex PCR; the TCRdb copy retains only in-frame clones and omits some. Of more than 25,000 clones detected, 72% appear once; the ten largest clones hold around 12%. Germline lookup yields CDR1 SGHTA and CDR2 FQGNSA. V lost 6 bases, J lost 7 bases, and 6 bases stayed unmatched. The CDR3 runs to 13 residues.

Sample: CD4+ T cells from PBMCs, cultured in vitro. This clonotype was sampled from a human donor in good health. This chain links TRBV7-2 with TRBJ2-7, with TRBD1 matching over 10 bases. The CDR3 protein is CASSPGQGVEQYF. The CDR3 bases are TGTGCCAGCAGTCCAGGACAGGGGGTTGAGCAGTACTTC.